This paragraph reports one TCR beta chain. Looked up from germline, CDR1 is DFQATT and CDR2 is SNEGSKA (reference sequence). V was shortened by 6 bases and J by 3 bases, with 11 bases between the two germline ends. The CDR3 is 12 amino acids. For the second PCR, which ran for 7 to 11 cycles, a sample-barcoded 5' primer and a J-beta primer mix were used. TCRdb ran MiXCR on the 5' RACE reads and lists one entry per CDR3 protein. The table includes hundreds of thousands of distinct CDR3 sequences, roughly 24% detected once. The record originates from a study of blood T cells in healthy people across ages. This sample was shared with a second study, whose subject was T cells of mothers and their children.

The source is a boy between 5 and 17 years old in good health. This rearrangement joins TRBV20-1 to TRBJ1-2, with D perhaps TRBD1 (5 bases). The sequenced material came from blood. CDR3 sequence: CSADSRDYGYTF. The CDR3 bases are TGCAGTGCCGACTCCAGGGACTATGGCTACACCTTC.